Shown below are 28 T cell receptor beta chains from a single sample sequenced in a study of cytomegalovirus exposure and HLA in healthy donors. It was with 60 Vbeta and 13 Jbeta primers that the PCR ran. Assay: immunoSEQ multiplex PCR; the TCRdb copy retains only in-frame clones and omits some. The sample records under 300,000 clones, approximately 85% being singletons. Sequences were obtained from PBMCs. Every receptor here comes from a woman aged 40-49 years in good health and CMV-seropositive.

The rearrangement links TRBV2 to TRBJ2-5; unclear D gene. CDR1 is SNHLY, CDR2 FYNNEI, per germline. The ends were cut back, 5 bases at V and 0 bases at J, with 10 bases in the middle. This CDR3 has 14 residues. The CDR3 region has the DNA TGTGCCAGCAGTACTACTGTGTACCAAGAGACCCAGTACTTC. Protein sequence: CASSTTVYQETQYF.

There are a few counts of this clone. The chain is built from TRBV18 and TRBJ1-1, with TRBD1 matching 9 bases. The CDR3 length is 14 residues. Germline values: CDR1 KGHSH, CDR2 LQKENI. Losses at the gene ends were 5 bases for V and 4 bases for J; bases not matched to a gene: 5. CDR3 nucleotide sequence: TGTGCCAGCTCAACCAAGGACAGGGGCACTGAAGCTTTCTTT. Encoded protein: CASSTKDRGTEAFF.

J is TRBJ2-7 and V is TRBV2; 11 nucleotides match TRBD1. CDR1 is SNHLY and CDR2 is FYNNEI in the germline V gene. J lost 3 bases, V lost 4 bases, and 2 bases had no gene match. The CDR3 length is 14 residues. The CDR3 region has the DNA TGTGCCAGCAGTGGGGACAGGGGGGTCTACGAGCAGTACTTC. Encoded protein: CASSGDRGVYEQYF.

This chain joins TRBV7-3 and TRBJ1-1; possible D gene TRBD1, 6 bases. This CDR3 is 13 amino acids long. Deletions cut 4 bases from V and 5 bases from J, with 11 bases between. The germline V gene has CDR1 SGHTA and CDR2 FQGTGA. CDR3: CASSSAGVTEAFF. The CDR3 DNA follows: TGTGCCAGCAGCTCCGCAGGGGTGACTGAAGCTTTCTTT.

This chain's CDR3 is CASSVEGGYNEQFF. The CDR3 DNA reads TGTGCCAGCAGCGTAGAAGGCGGCTACAATGAGCAGTTCTTC. This chain links TRBV9 with TRBJ2-1; D uncertain. The ends were cut back, 0 bases at V and 3 bases at J, with 7 bases in the middle. This CDR3 contains 14 residues. From germline, CDR1 is SGDLS and CDR2 YYNGEE.

This sequence joins TRBV6-5 and TRBJ2-7, with D perhaps matching TRBD2 (5 bases). Germline-derived CDR1 and CDR2 are MNHEY and SVGAGI. The CDR3 contains 15 residues. The V end was cut by 0 bases, the J end by 1 base, with 10 bases between. The chain's CDR3 is CASSYSKGGSYEQYF. The CDR3 region has the DNA TGTGCCAGCAGTTACTCGAAAGGCGGGTCCTACGAGCAGTACTTC.

The chain uses TRBV27 and TRBJ2-3, with TRBD2 as a possible D gene (6 bases). Germline V gene lookup returns CDR1 MNHEY and CDR2 SMNVEV (reference sequence). The ends were cut back, 3 bases at V and 0 bases at J, with 16 bases in the middle. The CDR3 runs 17 residues. The CDR3 here is CASSFATGGTSTDTQYF. The CDR3 DNA is TGTGCCAGCAGTTTTGCCACTGGCGGGACTAGCACAGATACGCAGTATTTT.

The chain combines TRBV4-2 with TRBJ2-7; D unclear. Trimming left V 0 bases short and J 5 bases short, with 17 bases between. The CDR3 has 16 residues. Germline V gives CDR1 LGHNA, CDR2 YNFKEQ. The CDR3 nucleotides are TGTGCCAGCAGCCAAGAACCTCTGCCACCCCGGGACGAGCAGTACTTC. Its translation: CASSQEPLPPRDEQYF.

The V and J genes are TRBV18 and TRBJ1-2; maybe TRBD1 (6 bases). The CDR3 is 15 amino acids. The V gene's germline CDR1 is KGHSH and CDR2 LQKENI. Trimming took 6 bases from V and 2 from J, leaving 16 bases between them. CDR3 nucleotides: TGTGCCAGCTCCTCTGGGGGGGCGAAGAACTATGGCTACACCTTC. Translation gives CASSSGGAKNYGYTF.

The chain joins TRBV2 to TRBJ2-7; 12 bases line up with TRBD2. Per the germline V gene, CDR1 is SNHLY and CDR2 is FYNNEI. Trimming cost V 0 bases and J 7 bases; bases outside gene matches: 4. The CDR3 sequence is 15 residues long. In nucleotides, the CDR3 is TGTGCCAGCAGTGAAGCACGACTAGCGGGAGTAGAGCAGTACTTC. This gives the protein CASSEARLAGVEQYF. The full variable domain, completed using reference TRBV2 and TRBJ2-7, is EPEVTQTPSHQVTQMGQEVILRCVPISNHLYFYWYRQILGQKVEFLVSFYNNEISEKSEIFDDQFSVERPDGSNFTLKIRSTKLEDSAMYFCASSEARLAGVEQYFGPGTRLTVT.

The chain couples TRBV6-1 to TRBJ2-7; possible D gene TRBD1, 6 bases. The CDR3 length is 14 residues. V dropped 4 bases and J dropped 2 bases, with 12 bases sitting between them. From germline, CDR1 is MNHNS and CDR2 SASEGT. The CDR3, as DNA: TGTGCCAGCAGTGCGGGGACAACCCCCTACGAGCAGTACTTC. Amino acid sequence: CASSAGTTPYEQYF.

The rearrangement uses TRBV25-1 and TRBJ2-1; D remains ambiguous. This CDR3 is 14 amino acids long. CDR1 and CDR2 (germline): MGHDK, SYGVNS. V was trimmed by 6 bases and J by 6 bases, leaving 15 bases between them. CDR3 region: CASSLKRRPNEQFF. The CDR3 DNA is TGTGCCAGCAGCCTAAAGCGCCGGCCCAATGAGCAGTTCTTC.

This clone has more than one count but fewer than ten. This chain uses TRBV11-3 with TRBJ2-7; weak D call: TRBD1 (6 bases). This CDR3 has 15 residues. Trimming removed 1 base at V and 0 bases at J, with 10 bases between. Germline CDR1 reads SGHNT; CDR2 reads YENEEA. The CDR3 is CASSLVSDSSYEQYF. CDR3 DNA sequence: TGTGCCAGCAGCTTAGTTTCGGACAGCTCCTACGAGCAGTACTTC.

This clone has only one observation. The chain links TRBV30 to TRBJ1-2, with TRBD1 matching 9 bases. The germline V gene has CDR1 GTSNPN and CDR2 SVGIG (reference sequence). The length of the CDR3 is 14 residues. The J segment lost 7 bases and the V segment lost 4 bases, leaving 10 bases of the junction unmatched. CDR3 in DNA: TGTGCCTGGACATTGGACAGGGGTTCTGGTGGCTACACCTTC. Translating it yields CAWTLDRGSGGYTF.

The chain couples TRBV19 to TRBJ2-7; perhaps TRBD1 as D (5 bases). Germline V gene lookup returns CDR1 LNHDA and CDR2 SQIVND (reference sequence). With 5 bases removed from V and 3 bases from J, the gap between germline ends came to 14 bases. The CDR3 runs to 14 residues. As DNA, the CDR3 is TGTGCCAGTAGTTCTCGGACACGTCGCTACGAGCAGTACTTC. Protein: CASSSRTRRYEQYF.

This chain links TRBV7-6 with TRBJ2-3, with 8 bases aligning to TRBD2. Germline values: CDR1 SGHVS, CDR2 FNYEAQ. V lost 0 bases to trimming and J lost 4 bases; unmatched junction nucleotides: 12. CDR3 length: 18 residues. The CDR3 here is CASSLAEGDSLAADTQYF. The CDR3 DNA sequence: TGTGCCAGCAGCTTAGCTGAGGGGGACTCACTAGCGGCAGATACGCAGTATTTT. Supplemented by reference TRBV7-6 and TRBJ2-3, the full variable domain reads GAGVSQSPRYKVTKRGQDVALRCDPISGHVSLYWYRQALGQGPEFLTYFNYEAQQDKSGLPNDRFSAERPEGSISTLTIQRTEQRDSAMYRCASSLAEGDSLAADTQYFGPGTRLTVL.

This clone has just one count. The chain is built from TRBV7-9 and TRBJ2-1, with 8 bases lining up with TRBD2. The CDR3 runs to 16 residues. The V and J ends lost 5 bases and 4 bases, in that order; junction bases with no gene match: 10. The germline V gene has CDR1 SEHNR and CDR2 FQNEAQ (reference sequence). The CDR3 here is CASSPDSSGGYNEQFF. In DNA, the CDR3 is TGTGCCAGCAGCCCGGACTCTTCGGGGGGGTACAATGAGCAGTTCTTC.

The rearrangement uses TRBV7-9 and TRBJ2-3, with 13 bases aligning to TRBD2. V lost 5 bases to trimming and J lost 4 bases; unmatched junction nucleotides: 9. Germline V CDR1 and CDR2: SEHNR, FQNEAQ (reference sequence). The CDR3 is 17 amino acids. CDR3 sequence: CASSPRTSGSSADTQYF. The CDR3 nucleotides read TGTGCCAGCAGCCCCCGGACTAGCGGGAGCTCCGCAGATACGCAGTATTTT.

In nucleotides, the CDR3 is TGTGCCACCAGCAGAGATATACAGTCGGGCTACACCTTC. This codes for CATSRDIQSGYTF. This chain joins TRBV15 and TRBJ1-2; D gene uncertain. Trimming took 0 bases from V and 8 from J, leaving 10 bases between them. Germline CDR1 is LNHNV and CDR2 is YYDKDF (reference sequence). The CDR3 totals 13 residues.

V usage is TRBV6-6 and J usage is TRBJ1-1, with 7 bases aligning to TRBD1. After removal of 5 bases from V and 3 bases from J, the junction contained 9 bases not matched to a gene. This CDR3 region has 15 residues. The germline gives CDR1 MNHNY, CDR2 SVGAGI (reference sequence). Here the CDR3 DNA reads TGTGCCAGCAGTCGAAGACAGGGTCGGGACACTGAAGCTTTCTTT. It encodes CASSRRQGRDTEAFF.

The rearrangement links TRBV7-2 to TRBJ1-2, with D perhaps matching TRBD1 (5 bases). CDR1 is SGHTA, CDR2 FQGNSA, per germline. The CDR3 is made up of 13 amino acids. Deletions cut 1 base from V and 6 bases from J, with 9 bases between. CDR3 nucleotide sequence: TGTGCCAGCAGCTTAGGGGGGGGAGATGGCTACACCTTC. It encodes CASSLGGGDGYTF. Combining the CDR3 with reference TRBV7-2 and TRBJ1-2 gives the whole variable domain GAGVSQSPSNKVTEKGKDVELRCDPISGHTALYWYRQSLGQGLEFLIYFQGNSAPDKSGLPSDRFSAERTGGSVSTLTIQRTQQEDSAVYLCASSLGGGDGYTFGSGTRLTVV.

The chain employs TRBV7-9 and TRBJ2-1; tentative D call: TRBD2 (5 bases). V lost 5 bases and J 2 bases, leaving 13 bases between the germline ends. CDR1 and CDR2 (germline): SEHNR, FQNEAQ (reference sequence). CDR3 length equals 15 residues. CDR3 DNA sequence: TGTGCCAGCAGCCTACACAGCGGCCCCTACAATGAGCAGTTCTTC. This sequence encodes CASSLHSGPYNEQFF.

V gene TRBV5-1 combines with J gene TRBJ2-1; the D gene is possibly TRBD1 (6 bases). Trimming shortened V by 0 bases and J by 3 bases, and 16 bases separated the two germline ends. From germline, CDR1 is SGHRS and CDR2 YFSETQ. The CDR3 contains 17 residues. Here the CDR3 DNA reads TGCGCCAGCAGCTTGGAACAGGGCTTTTCAGACTACAATGAGCAGTTCTTC. Its protein is CASSLEQGFSDYNEQFF.

The chain is built from TRBV5-4 and TRBJ2-1; D possibly corresponds to TRBD2 (6 bases). This CDR3 region has 14 residues. Trimming removed 0 bases from V and 8 bases from J, with 12 bases in between. From germline, CDR1 is SGHNT and CDR2 YYREEE (reference sequence). The CDR3 DNA sequence: TGTGCCAGCAGCTTGGTCTCTAGCGTAGATGAGCAGTTCTTC. This codes for CASSLVSSVDEQFF.

Remarks on this clone: Its ends do not fully match the called genes, so a read error is possible. The chain carries TRBV7-7 and TRBJ2-1; D is possibly TRBD1 or TRBD2 (6 bases each). This CDR3 comprises 13 residues. Germline loops: CDR1 SSHAT, CDR2 FNYEAQ (reference sequence). The CDR3 DNA follows: TGTGCTAGCAGCTTAGCGGTAGGGGGTGAGCAGTTCTTC. This codes for CASSLAVGGEQFF. Filled out from reference TRBV7-7 and TRBJ2-1, the complete variable domain reads GAGVSQSPRYKVTKRGQDVTLRCDPISSHATLYWYQQALGQGPEFLTYFNYEAQPDKSGLPSDRFSAERPEGSISTLTIQRTEQRDSAMYRCASSLAVGGEQFFGPGTRLTVL.

CDR3 region: CASSLEVGGSYNEQFF. The CDR3 region has the DNA TGTGCCAGCAGCTTAGAAGTAGGGGGTTCCTACAATGAGCAGTTCTTC. The gene calls are TRBV11-2 and TRBJ2-1, with D perhaps TRBD1 (6 bases). Germline assignment: CDR1 SGHAT and CDR2 FQNNGV. There are 16 residues in the CDR3. Trimming cost V 0 bases and J 1 base, with 10 bases left between them.

The gene calls are TRBV10-3 and TRBJ1-1; D not certain. Germline loops: CDR1 ENHRY, CDR2 SYGVKD. The CDR3 has 13 amino acids. Trimming left V 1 base short and J 4 bases short, with 7 bases between. As DNA, the CDR3 is TGTGCCATCAGTGAGTTGCGGGGCACTGAAGCTTTCTTT. It translates to CAISELRGTEAFF.

This rearrangement joins TRBV19 to TRBJ1-2; 7 bases match TRBD1. The germline gives CDR1 LNHDA, CDR2 SQIVND (reference sequence). With V trimmed by 8 bases and J by 0 bases, 9 bases remained unmatched. This CDR3 is 15 amino acids long. The CDR3 sequence is CASRTGSHTNYGYTF. The CDR3 DNA reads TGTGCCAGTCGGACAGGCAGCCACACTAACTATGGCTACACCTTC. The complete variable domain, with remaining parts taken from reference TRBV19 and TRBJ1-2, reads DGGITQSPKYLFRKEGQNVTLSCEQNLNHDAMYWYRQDPGQGLRLIYYSQIVNDFQKGDIAEGYSVSREKKESFPLTVTSAQKNPTAFYLCASRTGSHTNYGYTFGSGTRLTVV.